A selection of T cell receptor beta chains follows, all from one sample in a study of blood T cell repertoires in COVID-19. Repertoires were generated with immunoSEQ multiplex PCR, while TCRdb's copy carries only in-frame clones and drops some. The sample shows some 200,000 clones, approximately 84% of them seen only once. Sample: peripheral blood. The receptors were sampled from a man aged 45-65 years who had recovered from COVID-19. Each CDR3 is given with its conserved first and last residue. The D gene is left open where the match is weak. Part of the rows lack a size; the others show once, few, many or a class for expanded clones.

d_gene	v_gene	j_gene	abundance	CDR3aa	CDR3nt
TRBD2	TRBV28	TRBJ2-5	-	CASRGTSGSQTQYF	TGTGCCAGCAGGGGGACTAGCGGGAGCCAGACCCAGTACTTC
-	TRBV6-5	TRBJ1-5	-	CASSWGHQQPQHF	TGTGCCAGCAGCTGGGGACACCAACAGCCCCAGCATTTT
-	TRBV6-5	TRBJ2-4	-	CASSKGLLAKNIQYF	TGTGCCAGCAGTAAGGGGTTACTAGCCAAAAACATTCAGTACTTC
TRBD2	TRBV5-1	TRBJ2-7	-	CASSLQKTSGPAYEQYF	TGCGCCAGCAGCCTCCAAAAGACTAGCGGCCCGGCCTACGAGCAGTACTTC
TRBD1	TRBV7-8	TRBJ1-1	-	CASSKNRGNTEAFF	TGTGCCAGCAGCAAAAACAGGGGGAACACTGAAGCTTTCTTT
-	TRBV4-2	TRBJ2-7	-	CASSQDTAGVEQYF	TGTGCCAGCAGCCAAGATACGGCAGGGGTCGAGCAGTACTTC
TRBD1	TRBV5-1	TRBJ1-6	few	CASSFYAGTVNSPLHF	TGCGCCAGCAGCTTTTATGCCGGGACAGTCAATTCACCCCTCCACTTT
TRBD1	TRBV6-6	TRBJ1-5	once	CASTKGQGQQPQHF	TGTGCCAGCACCAAGGGACAGGGTCAACAGCCCCAGCATTTT
TRBD1	TRBV12-3/TRBV12-4	TRBJ2-7	-	CASSRDRDYEQYF	TGTGCCAGCAGTAGAGACAGGGATTACGAGCAGTACTTC
-	TRBV5-6	TRBJ1-5	-	CASSLEGRGVSSSQHF	TGTGCCAGCAGCTTGGAAGGTAGGGGTGTCTCATCGTCCCAGCATTTT
-	TRBV29-1	TRBJ2-3	-	CSARGGRVTDTQYF	TGCAGCGCCCGAGGAGGGCGGGTCACAGATACGCAGTATTTT
TRBD1	TRBV7-2	TRBJ1-2	few	CASSPGRETGNGYTF	TGTGCCAGCAGCCCCGGCCGTGAGACAGGGAATGGCTACACCTTC
TRBD2	TRBV7-9	TRBJ2-7	-	CASSMGLAVTYEQYF	TGTGCCAGCAGCATGGGACTAGCGGTAACCTACGAGCAGTACTTC
-	TRBV11-2	TRBJ2-2	few	CASSLRRGAAGELFF	TGTGCCAGCAGCTTACGGCGGGGAGCCGCCGGGGAGCTGTTTTTT
-	TRBV7-9	TRBJ2-2	-	CASSLPLATHTGELFF	TGTGCCAGCAGCTTACCCCTAGCGACCCACACCGGGGAGCTGTTTTTT
-	TRBV6-1	TRBJ2-7	-	CASSEGGSDYEQYF	TGTGCCAGCAGTGAAGGAGGGTCCGACTACGAGCAGTACTTC
TRBD2	TRBV5-5	TRBJ2-1	-	CASSFLAGVNEQFF	TGTGCCAGCAGCTTCTTAGCGGGAGTCAATGAGCAGTTCTTC
-	TRBV9	TRBJ2-7	once	CASSRLDSPSYEQYF	TGTGCCAGCAGTCGTCTTGACTCCCCTTCCTACGAGCAGTACTTC
-	TRBV7-9	TRBJ1-1	few	CASSITQGSAYMNTEAFF	TGTGCCAGCAGCATCACACAGGGTTCGGCGTACATGAACACTGAAGCTTTCTTT
-	TRBV20-1	TRBJ2-2	-	CSASSQERTGELFF	TGCAGTGCTAGTTCACAGGAGCGAACCGGGGAGCTGTTTTTT
-	TRBV30	TRBJ2-2	-	CAWSQFSGELFF	TGTGCCTGGAGCCAATTTTCCGGGGAGCTGTTTTTT
-	TRBV27	TRBJ2-1	-	CASSFDTRGAPQFF	TGTGCCAGCAGTTTCGACACCCGCGGGGCACCACAGTTCTTC
TRBD2	TRBV7-9	TRBJ2-1	-	CASSPITSGRSYNEQFF	TGTGCCAGCAGCCCCATAACTAGCGGGAGGTCCTACAATGAGCAGTTCTTC
TRBD2	TRBV28	TRBJ2-7	-	CASSLRGLAGNYEQYF	TGTGCCAGCAGTTTGCGGGGACTAGCGGGAAACTACGAGCAGTACTTC
TRBD1	TRBV28	TRBJ2-3	-	CASSSLGQGTDTQYF	TGTGCCAGCAGTAGCCTAGGACAGGGCACAGATACGCAGTATTTT
-	TRBV27	TRBJ2-1	-	CASSGYSYNEQFF	TGTGCCAGCAGCGGGTACTCCTACAATGAGCAGTTCTTC
TRBD2	TRBV5-1	TRBJ2-7	-	CASSLSGPGGMSSYEQYF	TGCGCCAGCAGCTTGTCCGGGCCGGGGGGGATGAGCTCCTACGAGCAGTACTTC
-	TRBV27	TRBJ2-1	-	CASSFSGARNEQFF	TGTGCCAGCAGTTTTAGCGGAGCGCGGAATGAGCAGTTCTTC
-	TRBV5-1	TRBJ1-1	few	CASSLAAGLNTEAFF	TGCGCCAGCAGCTTGGCGGCAGGGCTGAACACTGAAGCTTTCTTT
-	TRBV7-7	TRBJ2-5	-	CASSHGGGSWKTQYF	TGTGCCAGCAGCCACGGTGGGGGGAGCTGGAAGACCCAGTACTTC
-	TRBV11-1	TRBJ2-7	-	CASSWGQGSLSYEQYF	TGTGCCAGCAGCTGGGGTCAGGGGTCCCTCTCCTACGAGCAGTACTTC
-	TRBV4-1	TRBJ1-5	few	CASSQDENRQGNQPQHF	TGCGCCAGCAGCCAAGACGAAAACCGACAGGGCAATCAGCCCCAGCATTTT
TRBD1	TRBV19	TRBJ2-7	-	CASNPTGGVGQQYF	TGTGCCAGTAACCCGACAGGGGGCGTCGGGCAGCAGTACTTC
TRBD1	TRBV5-1	TRBJ1-5	-	CASSPRQGGQPQHF	TGCGCCAGCAGCCCCCGACAGGGCGGGCAGCCCCAGCATTTT
-	TRBV28	TRBJ2-1	few	CASIGGSVSYNEQFF	TGTGCCAGCATCGGGGGTAGCGTCTCCTACAATGAGCAGTTCTTC
-	TRBV6-5	TRBJ1-6	-	CASSYVNRDASPLHF	TGTGCCAGCAGTTACGTTAACAGGGACGCTTCACCCCTCCACTTT
TRBD2	TRBV5-8	TRBJ2-2	-	CASSTPGLAGGSTGELFF	TGTGCCAGCAGCACTCCGGGACTAGCGGGCGGTAGCACCGGGGAGCTGTTTTTT
TRBD1	TRBV23-1	TRBJ2-1	-	CASSQSYRGTYNEQFF	TGCGCCAGCAGTCAATCGTACAGGGGAACCTACAATGAGCAGTTCTTC
-	TRBV4-1	TRBJ1-1	-	CASSHPGWIMNTEAFF	TGCGCCAGCAGCCACCCAGGGTGGATAATGAACACTGAAGCTTTCTTT
-	TRBV11-2	TRBJ2-7	-	CASSWGAGAGDEQYF	TGTGCCAGCAGCTGGGGGGCGGGGGCAGGCGACGAGCAGTACTTC
TRBD2	TRBV4-1	TRBJ2-7	-	CASSQDRAGGEQYF	TGCGCCAGCAGCCAAGATCGAGCGGGGGGCGAGCAGTACTTC
TRBD2	TRBV7-9	TRBJ2-1	-	CASSSSSGRNEQFF	TGTGCCAGCAGCTCGTCTAGCGGGAGAAATGAGCAGTTCTTC
-	TRBV19	TRBJ1-1	-	CASRGGRIDTEAFF	TGTGCCAGTAGGGGAGGGCGTATCGACACTGAAGCTTTCTTT
-	TRBV6-5	TRBJ1-2	-	CASTLANYGYTF	TGTGCCAGCACGTTAGCGAACTATGGCTACACCTTC
-	TRBV10-2	TRBJ2-7	-	CASSDSARDEQYF	TGCGCCAGCAGCGACTCGGCGCGGGACGAGCAGTACTTC
-	TRBV9	TRBJ2-3	-	CASSAIVTGTDTQYF	TGTGCCAGCAGCGCAATTGTGACAGGCACAGATACGCAGTATTTT
TRBD1	TRBV4-2	TRBJ1-1	-	CASRRQGEGWTEAFF	TGTGCCAGCAGACGACAGGGGGAGGGGTGGACTGAAGCTTTCTTT
-	TRBV18	TRBJ1-5	-	CASSRTGVGQPQHF	TGTGCCAGCTCACGAACGGGGGTGGGACAGCCCCAGCATTTT
-	TRBV4-2	TRBJ2-7	-	CASSQTGTFDYEQYF	TGTGCCAGCAGCCAAACCGGGACATTCGACTACGAGCAGTACTTC
TRBD1	TRBV7-9	TRBJ2-3	few	CASSSGQFVSDTQYF	TGTGCCAGCAGCTCGGGACAGTTTGTCTCAGATACGCAGTATTTT
TRBD1	TRBV25-1	TRBJ2-5	-	CASSESGTGVSETQYF	TGTGCCAGCAGTGAATCTGGGACAGGTGTTTCGGAGACCCAGTACTTC
-	TRBV28	TRBJ1-2	-	CASRSTGSGYTF	TGTGCCAGCAGAAGTACAGGGAGCGGCTACACCTTC
TRBD2	TRBV14	TRBJ2-3	-	CASSNYPGLATDTQYF	TGTGCCAGCAGCAACTACCCGGGACTAGCAACAGATACGCAGTATTTT
-	TRBV28	TRBJ1-5	-	CASSSLLRPQHF	TGTGCCAGCAGTTCCCTATTACGTCCCCAGCATTTT